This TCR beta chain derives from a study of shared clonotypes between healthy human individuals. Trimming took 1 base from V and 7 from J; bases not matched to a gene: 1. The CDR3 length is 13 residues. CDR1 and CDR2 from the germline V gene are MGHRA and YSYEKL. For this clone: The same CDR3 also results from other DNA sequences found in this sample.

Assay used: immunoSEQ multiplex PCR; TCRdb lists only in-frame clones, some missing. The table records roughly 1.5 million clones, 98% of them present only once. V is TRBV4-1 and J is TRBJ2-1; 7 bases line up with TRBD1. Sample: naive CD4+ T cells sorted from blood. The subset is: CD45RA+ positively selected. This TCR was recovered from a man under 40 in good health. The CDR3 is CASSQGRGNEQFF. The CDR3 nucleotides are TGCGCCAGCAGCCAAGGCAGGGGGAATGAGCAGTTCTTC.